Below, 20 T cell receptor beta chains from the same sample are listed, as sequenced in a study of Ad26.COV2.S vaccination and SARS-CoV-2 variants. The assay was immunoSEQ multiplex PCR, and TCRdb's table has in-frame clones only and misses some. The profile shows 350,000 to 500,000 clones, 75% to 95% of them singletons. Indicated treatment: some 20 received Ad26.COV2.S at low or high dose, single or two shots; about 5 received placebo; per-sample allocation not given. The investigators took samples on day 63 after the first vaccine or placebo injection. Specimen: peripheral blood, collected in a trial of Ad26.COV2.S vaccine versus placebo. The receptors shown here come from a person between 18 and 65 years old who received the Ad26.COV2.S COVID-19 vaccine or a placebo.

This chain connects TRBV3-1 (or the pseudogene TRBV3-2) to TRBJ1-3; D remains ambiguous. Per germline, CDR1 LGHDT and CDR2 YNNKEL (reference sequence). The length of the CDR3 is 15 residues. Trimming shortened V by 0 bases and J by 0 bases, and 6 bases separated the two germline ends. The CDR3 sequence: CASSQDSISGNTIYF. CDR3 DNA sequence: TGTGCCAGCAGCCAAGACTCCATCTCTGGAAACACCATATATTTT.

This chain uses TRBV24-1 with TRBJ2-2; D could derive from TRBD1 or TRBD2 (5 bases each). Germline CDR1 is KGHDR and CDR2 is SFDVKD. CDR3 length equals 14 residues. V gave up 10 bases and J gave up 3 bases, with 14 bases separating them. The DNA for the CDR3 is TGTGCCACGTCCGGGGCTTCGGACACCGGGGAGCTGTTTTTT. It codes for CATSGASDTGELFF.

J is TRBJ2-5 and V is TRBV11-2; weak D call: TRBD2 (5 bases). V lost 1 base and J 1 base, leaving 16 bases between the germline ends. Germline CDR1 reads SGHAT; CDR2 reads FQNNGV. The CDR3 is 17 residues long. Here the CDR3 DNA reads TGTGCCAGCAGCTTAGGGGCGGGCGGGTTGAGCCAAGAGACCCAGTACTTC. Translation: CASSLGAGGLSQETQYF.

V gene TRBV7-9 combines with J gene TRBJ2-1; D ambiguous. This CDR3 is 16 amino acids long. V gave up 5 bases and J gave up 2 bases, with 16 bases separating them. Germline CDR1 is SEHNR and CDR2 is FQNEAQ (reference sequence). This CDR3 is CASSPYSNLPYNEQFF. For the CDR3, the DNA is TGTGCCAGCAGCCCCTACTCGAACCTCCCCTACAATGAGCAGTTCTTC.

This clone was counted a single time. The CDR3 spells CASSLATPASPLHF. CDR3 DNA: TGTGCCAGCAGCTTGGCCACGCCGGCTTCACCCCTCCACTTT. V gene TRBV6-6 combines with J gene TRBJ1-6, with D hard to call. Between the trimmed V and J ends, which lost 6 bases and 9 bases, there was a span of 15 bases. The V gene's germline CDR1 is MNHNY and CDR2 SVGAGI (reference sequence). The CDR3 spans 14 residues.

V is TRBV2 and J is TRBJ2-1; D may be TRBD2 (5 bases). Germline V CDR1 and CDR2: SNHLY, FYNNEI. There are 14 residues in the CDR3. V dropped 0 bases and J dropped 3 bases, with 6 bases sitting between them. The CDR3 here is CASSEAGDYNEQFF. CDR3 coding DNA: TGTGCCAGCAGTGAAGCGGGAGACTACAATGAGCAGTTCTTC.

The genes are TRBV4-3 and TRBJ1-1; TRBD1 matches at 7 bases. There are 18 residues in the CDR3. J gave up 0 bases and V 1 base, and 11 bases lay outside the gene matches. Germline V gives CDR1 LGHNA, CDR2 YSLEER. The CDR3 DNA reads TGCGCCAGCAGCCAAGTTCACAGGGGCGCGACATTGAACACTGAAGCTTTCTTT. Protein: CASSQVHRGATLNTEAFF.

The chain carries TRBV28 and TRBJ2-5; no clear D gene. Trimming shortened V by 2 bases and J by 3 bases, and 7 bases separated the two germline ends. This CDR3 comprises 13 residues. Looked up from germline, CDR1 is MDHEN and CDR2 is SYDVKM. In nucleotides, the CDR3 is TGTGCCAGCAGTTTACCCGTAAAAGAGACCCAGTACTTC. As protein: CASSLPVKETQYF.

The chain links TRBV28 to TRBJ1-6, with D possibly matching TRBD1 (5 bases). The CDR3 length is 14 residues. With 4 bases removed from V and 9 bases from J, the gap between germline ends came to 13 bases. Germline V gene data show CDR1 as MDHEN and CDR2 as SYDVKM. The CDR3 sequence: CASSSRGSGSPLHF. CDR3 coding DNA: TGTGCCAGCAGTTCGCGGGGCTCGGGTTCACCCCTCCACTTT.

The chain's CDR3 is CATSRDPGEAAKNIQYF. In DNA form, the CDR3 reads TGTGCCACCAGCAGAGATCCTGGGGAGGCGGCCAAAAACATTCAGTACTTC. The chain joins TRBV15 to TRBJ2-4; D perhaps matches TRBD2 (6 bases). This CDR3 has 17 residues. Germline values: CDR1 LNHNV, CDR2 YYDKDF (reference sequence). V was cut by 0 bases and J by 1 base, with 13 bases left in between.

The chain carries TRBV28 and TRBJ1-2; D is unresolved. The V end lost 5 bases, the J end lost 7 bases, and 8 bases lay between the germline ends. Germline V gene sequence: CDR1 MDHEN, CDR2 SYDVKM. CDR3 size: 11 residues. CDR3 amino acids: CASSVRAGYTF. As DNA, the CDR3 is TGTGCCAGCAGTGTGCGGGCTGGCTACACCTTC.

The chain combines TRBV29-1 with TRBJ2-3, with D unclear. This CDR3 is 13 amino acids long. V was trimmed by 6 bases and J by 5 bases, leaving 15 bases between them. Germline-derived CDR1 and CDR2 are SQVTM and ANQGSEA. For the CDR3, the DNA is TGCAGCGTCCACAGTATTGGCGGAGATACGCAGTATTTT. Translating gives CSVHSIGGDTQYF.

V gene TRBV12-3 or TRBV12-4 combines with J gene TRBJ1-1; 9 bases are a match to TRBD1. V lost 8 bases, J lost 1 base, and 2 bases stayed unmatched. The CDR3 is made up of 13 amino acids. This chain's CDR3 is CASGDRANTEAFF. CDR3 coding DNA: TGTGCCAGCGGGGACAGGGCGAACACTGAAGCTTTCTTT.

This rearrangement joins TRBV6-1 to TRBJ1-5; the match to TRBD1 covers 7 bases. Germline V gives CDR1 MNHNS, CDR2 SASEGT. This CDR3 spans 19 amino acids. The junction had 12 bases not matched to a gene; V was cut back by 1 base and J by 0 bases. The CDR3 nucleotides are TGTGCCAGCAGTGAAGAGACAGGGAGGTCCGATTATAGCAATCAGCCCCAGCATTTT. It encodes CASSEETGRSDYSNQPQHF.

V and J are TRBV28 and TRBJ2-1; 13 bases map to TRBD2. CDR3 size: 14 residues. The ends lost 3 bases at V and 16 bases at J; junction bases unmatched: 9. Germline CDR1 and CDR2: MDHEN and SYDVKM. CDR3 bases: TGTGCCAGCAGTTTGGGACTAGCGGGGAGCCCCCCCTTCTTC. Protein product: CASSLGLAGSPPFF.

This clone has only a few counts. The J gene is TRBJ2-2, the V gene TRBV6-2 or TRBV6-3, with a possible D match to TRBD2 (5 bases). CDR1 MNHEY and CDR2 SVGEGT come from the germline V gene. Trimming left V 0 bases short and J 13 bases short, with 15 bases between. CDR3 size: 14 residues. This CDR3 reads CASSYSRGITVLFF. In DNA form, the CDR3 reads TGTGCCAGCAGTTACTCCCGGGGAATTACGGTGCTGTTTTTT.

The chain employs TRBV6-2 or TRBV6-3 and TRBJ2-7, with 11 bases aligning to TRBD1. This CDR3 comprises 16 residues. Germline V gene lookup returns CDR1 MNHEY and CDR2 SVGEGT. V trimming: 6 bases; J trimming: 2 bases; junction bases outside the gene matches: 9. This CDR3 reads CASSHPPGQGAYEQYF. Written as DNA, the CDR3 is TGTGCCAGCAGCCATCCCCCGGGACAGGGGGCCTACGAGCAGTACTTC.

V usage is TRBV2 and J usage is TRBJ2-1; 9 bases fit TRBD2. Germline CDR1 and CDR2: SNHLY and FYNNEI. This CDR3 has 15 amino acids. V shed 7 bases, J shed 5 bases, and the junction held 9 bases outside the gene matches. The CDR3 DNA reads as TGTGCCAGCATCCCCCTAGCGGGATATAACAATGAGCAGTTCTTC. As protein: CASIPLAGYNNEQFF. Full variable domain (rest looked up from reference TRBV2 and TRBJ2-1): EPEVTQTPSHQVTQMGQEVILRCVPISNHLYFYWYRQILGQKVEFLVSFYNNEISEKSEIFDDQFSVERPDGSNFTLKIRSTKLEDSAMYFCASIPLAGYNNEQFFGPGTRLTVL.

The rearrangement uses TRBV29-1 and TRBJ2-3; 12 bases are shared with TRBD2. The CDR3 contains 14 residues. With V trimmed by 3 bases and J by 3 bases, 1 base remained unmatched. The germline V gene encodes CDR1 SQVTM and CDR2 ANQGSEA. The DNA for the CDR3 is TGCAGCGTTGATACTAGCGGGAGGACAGATACGCAGTATTTT. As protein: CSVDTSGRTDTQYF.

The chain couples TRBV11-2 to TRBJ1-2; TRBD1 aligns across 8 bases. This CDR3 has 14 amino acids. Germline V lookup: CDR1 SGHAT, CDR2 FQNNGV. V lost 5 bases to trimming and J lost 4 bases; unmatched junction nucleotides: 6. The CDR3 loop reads CASSPLGTGYGYTF. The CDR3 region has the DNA TGTGCCAGCAGCCCCCTCGGGACAGGCTATGGCTACACCTTC. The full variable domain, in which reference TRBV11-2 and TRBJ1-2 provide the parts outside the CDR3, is EAGVAQSPRYKIIEKRQSVAFWCNPISGHATLYWYQQILGQGPKLLIQFQNNGVVDDSQLPKDRFSAERLKGVDSTLKIQPAKLEDSAVYLCASSPLGTGYGYTFGSGTRLTVV.